Listed below are T cell receptor beta chains from one sample, sequenced in a study of blood T cell repertoires in COVID-19. The data were produced by immunoSEQ multiplex PCR, yet TCRdb's version contains in-frame clones alone and is incomplete. The data show over 150,000 clones, 88% seen once. The sample was peripheral blood. All receptors derive from a man in his forties or fifties who had recovered from COVID-19. Each CDR3 is given with its conserved first and last residue. The order of the fields is D gene, J gene, clone size, V gene, CDR3 protein, CDR3 DNA. D genes are given only for firm matches. For some rows the clone size is stated as once, few or many, or as a class when expanded; others skip it.

- TRBJ1-3 - TRBV12-3/TRBV12-4 CATELGNTIYF TGTGCTACCGAACTGGGAAACACCATATATTTT
TRBD2 TRBJ2-3 - TRBV6-2/TRBV6-3 CASSLSGRRDTQYF TGTGCCAGCAGTCTTAGCGGGAGAAGAGATACGCAGTATTTT
- TRBJ1-5 - TRBV27 CASSPRRTGLQVEPQHF TGTGCCAGCAGTCCGCGCAGAACAGGGCTGCAAGTGGAGCCCCAGCATTTT
TRBD1 TRBJ1-5 once TRBV19 CASSPMDRGSQPQHF TGTGCCAGTAGTCCAATGGACAGGGGCAGTCAGCCCCAGCATTTT
- TRBJ2-3 - TRBV6-1 CASSEAYSSGPSTDTQYF TGTGCCAGCAGTGAAGCTTATTCCAGCGGGCCAAGCACAGATACGCAGTATTTT
- TRBJ2-7 - TRBV21-1 CASRSLCSDEQYF TGTGCCAGCAGGAGTTTGTGTTCGGACGAGCAGTACTTC
- TRBJ1-4 - TRBV2 CASSYPGRGATNEKLFF TGTGCCAGCAGTTATCCTGGGCGGGGGGCAACTAATGAAAAACTGTTTTTT
- TRBJ1-6 few TRBV2 CASSEDLANSPLHF TGTGCCAGCAGTGAAGATTTGGCAAATTCACCCCTCCACTTT
- TRBJ2-2 - TRBV3-1/TRBV3-2 CASSQDLVRTGELFF TGTGCCAGCAGCCAAGATTTAGTGAGAACCGGGGAGCTGTTTTTT
TRBD1 TRBJ1-2 - TRBV7-9 CASSETGAGGYTF TGTGCCAGCAGCGAGACAGGGGCCGGGGGCTACACCTTC
- TRBJ2-7 - TRBV5-1 CASSLGGDEQYF TGCGCCAGCAGCTTGGGGGGGGACGAGCAGTACTTC
- TRBJ1-2 - TRBV18 CASSPSAGPGGYTF TGTGCCAGCTCACCATCGGCAGGGCCGGGTGGCTACACCTTC
- TRBJ1-1 few TRBV7-2 CASSIGGFNTEAFF TGTGCCAGCAGTATCGGGGGGTTTAACACTGAAGCTTTCTTT
TRBD1 TRBJ1-5 - TRBV5-1 CASSPSPGQGNQPQHF TGCGCCAGCAGCCCTTCTCCAGGACAGGGCAATCAGCCCCAGCATTTT
- TRBJ2-7 - TRBV2 CASSDRVKDYEQYF TGTGCCAGCAGTGACAGGGTGAAGGACTACGAGCAGTACTTC
TRBD1 TRBJ1-2 - TRBV6-5 CASSAGQGVYGYTF TGTGCCAGCAGCGCGGGACAGGGCGTCTATGGCTACACCTTC
- TRBJ1-2 few TRBV4-1 CASSQDPSLGYTF TGCGCCAGCAGCCAAGATCCCTCACTGGGCTACACCTTC
TRBD1 TRBJ2-7 once TRBV11-2 CASSTGQGVQQYF TGTGCCAGCAGCACGGGACAGGGTGTCCAGCAGTACTTC